Only one count was recorded for the clone carrying this T cell receptor beta chain. The data derive from a study of blood T cell repertoires in COVID-19. As for the study in general: Samples of COVID-19 (acute and convalescent) were obtained from the United States, Italy and Spain. In each case, the material was cDNA or gDNA derived from T cells, B-cell-depleted T cells, or PBMCs.

J gave up 2 bases and V 4 bases, and 3 bases lay outside the gene matches. CDR1 is LGHNA and CDR2 is YSLEER in the germline V gene. This CDR3 spans 15 amino acids. Authors' analysis steps: Cell counts per sample came from amplifying reference gene primers. Clones were sequenced by immunoSEQ multiplex PCR, and TCRdb holds only the in-frame ones, with some missing. V, J and clone size derive from that table, while D and trimming were established from the DNA sequence. The sample yields fewer than 500,000 clones, about 89% seen once. This clonotype was obtained from a young man who had recovered from COVID-19. Sample: PBMCs or T cells enriched from blood (not recorded which). The V and J genes are TRBV4-3 and TRBJ1-2; 11 bases match TRBD1. The CDR3 spells CASSPGQGVNYGYTF. In DNA, the CDR3 is TGCGCCAGCAGCCCGGGACAGGGGGTGAACTATGGCTACACCTTC.